The 28 T cell receptor beta chains below were found in one sample sequenced in a study of T cells after somatic rescue of genetic block. Here immunoSEQ multiplex PCR was the method, and the copy in TCRdb shows in-frame clones only, minus some. The table shows around 50,000 clones, with roughly 96% occurring only once. The sequenced sample consisted of peripheral blood mononuclear cells (PBMCs). These receptors all stem from a child in the first two years of life.

The chain is built from TRBV4-1 and TRBJ2-4; 8 nucleotides align to TRBD1. CDR1 is MGHRA and CDR2 is YSYEKL in the germline V gene. The CDR3 length is 17 residues. The junction had 5 bases not matched to a gene; V was cut back by 0 bases and J by 1 base. The CDR3 loop reads CASSQDPGGYAKNIQYF. CDR3 bases: TGCGCCAGCAGCCAAGATCCAGGGGGCTACGCCAAAAACATTCAGTACTTC.

The rearrangement uses TRBV5-6 and TRBJ2-7; D could derive from TRBD1 or TRBD2 (5 bases each). Germline CDR1 SGHDT, CDR2 YYEEEE. The CDR3 consists of 14 residues. Trimming removed 0 bases from V and 4 bases from J, with 11 bases in between. In nucleotides, the CDR3 is TGTGCCAGCAGCTTGGGGGACGTGGCATACGAGCAGTACTTC. It specifies CASSLGDVAYEQYF.

The rearrangement links TRBV5-1 to TRBJ1-4; possible D gene TRBD1, 6 bases. Germline V gene sequence: CDR1 SGHRS, CDR2 YFSETQ. The CDR3 contains 15 residues. V lost 4 bases and J 5 bases, leaving 15 bases between the germline ends. This CDR3 reads CASSPEGVRNEKLFF. DNA of the CDR3: TGCGCCAGCAGCCCCGAGGGGGTGAGGAATGAAAAACTGTTTTTT.

This rearrangement joins TRBV6-9 to TRBJ1-2; no firm D call. Trimming stripped 4 bases from V and 4 bases from J, with 13 bases between. Germline V gene sequence: CDR1 MNHGY, CDR2 SVAAGI. The CDR3 runs 14 residues. CDR3 sequence: CASSLSPSLYGYTF. The CDR3 DNA sequence: TGTGCCAGCAGTTTATCCCCGTCCCTCTATGGCTACACCTTC.

The CDR3 sequence is CASSLALRYNEQFF. DNA for the CDR3: TGCGCCAGCAGCTTAGCCTTGCGGTACAATGAGCAGTTCTTC. The gene calls are TRBV5-1 and TRBJ2-1, with unresolved D. The V gene's germline CDR1 is SGHRS and CDR2 YFSETQ. This CDR3 has 14 residues. The V end lost 2 bases, the J end lost 4 bases, and 10 bases lay between the germline ends.

The chain is built from TRBV12-5 and TRBJ1-4; 12 positions agree with TRBD1. The CDR3 covers 20 residues. Trimming removed 6 bases from V and 4 bases from J; junction bases left unmatched: 18. Germline CDR1 and CDR2: LGHNT and FRNRAP. Here the CDR3 DNA reads TGTGCTAGTGGCTCCCCCAGGGGACAGGGGGCATCTACCTTTAATGAAAAACTGTTTTTT. Its protein product is CASGSPRGQGASTFNEKLFF.

The chain couples TRBV4-3 to TRBJ1-6; D unclear. This CDR3 comprises 16 residues. Germline loops: CDR1 LGHNA, CDR2 YSLEER. Trimming took off 0 bases at V and 1 base at J, with 7 bases between the two ends. The CDR3 nucleotides are TGCGCCAGCAGCCAAGAGGGCGGATCCTATAATTCACCCCTCCACTTT. Translation: CASSQEGGSYNSPLHF.

The chain carries TRBV19 and TRBJ1-2; D call uncertain. V was shortened by 2 bases and J by 0 bases, with 4 bases between the two germline ends. The CDR3 sequence is 13 residues long. CDR1 is LNHDA and CDR2 is SQIVND in the germline V gene (reference sequence). The CDR3 loop is CASSISANYGYTF. The CDR3 DNA reads as TGTGCCAGTAGTATATCTGCTAACTATGGCTACACCTTC.

The chain recombines TRBV9 with TRBJ2-5; 10 bases are a match to TRBD2. V gave up 3 bases and J gave up 4 bases; unmatched junction bases: 0. The CDR3 runs to 13 residues. Per germline, CDR1 SGDLS and CDR2 YYNGEE. CDR3: CASSGLAGETQYF. The CDR3, as DNA: TGTGCCAGCAGCGGACTAGCGGGAGAGACCCAGTACTTC.

The rearrangement joins TRBV6-5 to TRBJ2-7; 10 positions match TRBD1. Germline V gene sequence: CDR1 MNHEY, CDR2 SVGAGI. V was pared by 5 bases and J by 2 bases, with 3 bases of the junction left unmatched. This CDR3 has 14 amino acids. The CDR3 reads CASSTGTGAYEQYF. The DNA for the CDR3 is TGTGCCAGCAGTACAGGGACAGGGGCCTACGAGCAGTACTTC.

CDR3 loop: CAIRQENTEAFF. CDR3 nucleotides: TGTGCCATCAGGCAGGAGAACACTGAAGCTTTCTTT. The chain couples TRBV10-3 to TRBJ1-1, with D uncertain. Trimming removed 6 bases from V and 1 base from J, with 6 bases in between. Germline CDR1 ENHRY, CDR2 SYGVKD. The CDR3 runs to 12 residues.

The V gene is TRBV4-3, the J gene TRBJ2-7, with TRBD2 matching 9 bases. Germline CDR1 reads LGHNA; CDR2 reads YSLEER. The CDR3 sequence is 12 residues long. The trim removed 4 bases at V and 7 bases at J, leaving 2 bases unmatched. The CDR3 sequence is CASSPTSGEQYF. The CDR3 nucleotides read TGCGCCAGCAGCCCAACTAGCGGGGAGCAGTACTTC.

The gene calls are TRBV30 and TRBJ1-5; D is uncertain. Germline lookup yields CDR1 GTSNPN and CDR2 SVGIG (reference sequence). V dropped 4 bases and J dropped 3 bases, with 13 bases sitting between them. The CDR3 has 14 residues. The CDR3 nucleotides read TGTGCCTGGAAAGCGGGAGGAGACAATCAGCCCCAGCATTTT. This codes for CAWKAGGDNQPQHF. Full variable domain (remainder filled in from reference TRBV30 and TRBJ1-5): SQTIHQWPATLVQPVGSPLSLECTVEGTSNPNLYWYRQAAGRGLQLLFYSVGIGQISSEVPQNLSASRPQDRQFILSSKKLLLSDSGFYLCAWKAGGDNQPQHFGDGTRLSIL.

The CDR3 is CASSQNPGQGETQYF. CDR3 in DNA: TGCGCCAGCAGCCAAAACCCGGGACAGGGAGAGACCCAGTACTTC. The chain is built from TRBV4-3 and TRBJ2-5; TRBD1 matches at 9 bases. Unmatched junction bases numbered 5, after V lost 2 bases and J lost 4 bases. The germline V gene has CDR1 LGHNA and CDR2 YSLEER. The CDR3 contains 15 residues.

The chain couples TRBV7-9 to TRBJ2-1, with D uncertain. CDR3 length: 17 residues. Trimming left V 0 bases short and J 0 bases short, with 12 bases between. Germline CDR1 and CDR2: SEHNR and FQNEAQ (reference sequence). CDR3 DNA sequence: TGTGCCAGCAGCTTAGCCCCTCAGGCGCGCTCCTACAATGAGCAGTTCTTC. Translating it yields CASSLAPQARSYNEQFF.

A single count supports this clone. The CDR3 region is CASSFRPCVGQQRSPLHF. The CDR3 DNA sequence: TGTGCCAGCAGTTTTAGGCCCTGTGTAGGACAGCAACGTTCACCCCTCCACTTT. The chain uses TRBV28 and TRBJ1-6; TRBD1 might be the D (6 bases). The germline CDR1 and CDR2 sequences are MDHEN and SYDVKM. CDR3 length: 18 residues. V shed 3 bases and J shed 9 bases, with 24 bases lying between them.

The V gene is TRBV5-1, the J gene TRBJ2-5, with D possibly TRBD1 on 6 matching bases. There are 17 residues in the CDR3. CDR1 is SGHRS, CDR2 YFSETQ, per germline. Trimming took off 2 bases at V and 2 bases at J, with 19 bases between the two ends. The CDR3 bases are TGCGCCAGCAGCTTCCTTTTAACAGGGCCCCTTCAAGAGACCCAGTACTTC. Translating it yields CASSFLLTGPLQETQYF.

The V and J genes are TRBV28 and TRBJ2-7; 9 bases line up with TRBD2. V was clipped by 7 bases and J by 1 base; unmatched bases: 5. The CDR3 contains 14 residues. CDR1 and CDR2 from the germline V gene are MDHEN and SYDVKM. CDR3 sequence: CASIGLARSYEQYF. The CDR3 DNA sequence: TGTGCCAGCATAGGACTAGCGCGATCCTACGAGCAGTACTTC.

This rearrangement joins TRBV6-5 to TRBJ2-7; D perhaps matches TRBD2 (5 bases). Between the trimmed V and J ends, which lost 4 bases and 4 bases, there was a span of 14 bases. Germline-derived CDR1 and CDR2 are MNHEY and SVGAGI. CDR3 size: 14 residues. The CDR3 DNA reads TGTGCCAGCAGTTCAATAGGGAGAAGTTACGAGCAGTACTTC. The encoded protein is CASSSIGRSYEQYF.

This chain links TRBV11-2 with TRBJ2-1; D might be TRBD2 (5 bases). The CDR3 runs 16 residues. CDR1 and CDR2 from the germline V gene are SGHAT and FQNNGV. V lost 0 bases to trimming and J lost 8 bases, with 17 bases between them. For the CDR3, the DNA is TGTGCCAGCAGCTTAGATCTCGGGGTTATTGTGGATGAGCAGTTCTTC. This codes for CASSLDLGVIVDEQFF.

This chain links TRBV13 with TRBJ2-5, with a weak D call TRBD2 (6 bases). Trimming removed 3 bases at V and 6 bases at J, with 14 bases between. CDR1 PRHDT and CDR2 FYEKMQ come from the germline V gene (reference sequence). This CDR3 spans 14 amino acids. The CDR3 DNA reads TGTGCCAGCAGCTTTGCGGGGCAGGTTAAGACCCAGTACTTC. Translation gives CASSFAGQVKTQYF.

This clone was observed once. The V and J genes are TRBV5-5 and TRBJ1-1, with 8 bases lining up with TRBD1. J was trimmed by 4 bases and V by 4 bases; bases with no gene match: 6. Germline V gene sequence: CDR1 SGHKS, CDR2 YYEKEE (reference sequence). The CDR3 is made up of 14 amino acids. This chain's CDR3 is CASSKGTGSTEAFF. The CDR3 bases are TGTGCCAGCAGCAAAGGGACAGGATCCACTGAAGCTTTCTTT. The complete variable domain, with remaining parts taken from reference TRBV5-5 and TRBJ1-1, reads DAGVTQSPTHLIKTRGQQVTLRCSPISGHKSVSWYQQVLGQGPQFIFQYYEKEERGRGNFPDRFSARQFPNYSSELNVNALLLGDSALYLCASSKGTGSTEAFFGQGTRLTVV.

The chain has TRBV7-8 and TRBJ2-3; D call uncertain. Germline V gives CDR1 SGHVS, CDR2 FQNEAQ. Trimming removed 2 bases from V and 0 bases from J, with 6 bases in between. This CDR3 spans 14 amino acids. The CDR3 nucleotides read TGTGCCAGCAGCTTAAACCCTAGCACAGATACGCAGTATTTT. Translating gives CASSLNPSTDTQYF.

The J gene is TRBJ2-7, the V gene TRBV28; TRBD1 agrees at 10 bases. Germline V gene lookup returns CDR1 MDHEN and CDR2 SYDVKM. Trimming at V came to 6 bases and at J to 5 bases, leaving 7 bases not matched to a gene. This CDR3 has 14 residues. CDR3 protein: CASSSGTGVHEQYF. CDR3 DNA: TGTGCCAGCAGCTCCGGGACAGGGGTGCACGAGCAGTACTTC.

V usage is TRBV6-9 and J usage is TRBJ2-5, with a possible D match to TRBD2 (6 bases). The V end was cut by 3 bases, the J end by 1 base, with 9 bases between. The CDR3 runs 14 residues. Germline CDR1 MNHGY, CDR2 SVAAGI. CDR3 DNA: TGTGCCAGCAGTTACAACGGGGGCCAAGAGACCCAGTACTTC. As protein: CASSYNGGQETQYF.

In nucleotides, the CDR3 is TGTGCCAGCAGTCCCTCCCCGACAGGACGCAATCAGCCCCAGCATTTT. Amino acid sequence: CASSPSPTGRNQPQHF. This rearrangement joins TRBV28 to TRBJ1-5, with TRBD1 as a possible D gene (6 bases). Germline V gene sequence: CDR1 MDHEN, CDR2 SYDVKM. The CDR3 spans 16 residues. Trimming removed 5 bases at V and 2 bases at J, with 16 bases between. Combining the CDR3 with reference TRBV28 and TRBJ1-5 gives the whole variable domain DVKVTQSSRYLVKRTGEKVFLECVQDMDHENMFWYRQDPGLGLRLIYFSYDVKMKEKGDIPEGYSVSREKKERFSLILESASTNQTSMYLCASSPSPTGRNQPQHFGDGTRLSIL.

This chain joins TRBV25-1 and TRBJ1-4; 10 positions match TRBD1. Trimming at V came to 5 bases and at J to 7 bases, leaving 7 bases not matched to a gene. Germline CDR1 MGHDK, CDR2 SYGVNS. CDR3 size: 15 residues. The CDR3 DNA reads as TGTGCCAGCAGTTTCCGGACAGGGGGGGGTGAAAAACTGTTTTTT. Translated, it gives CASSFRTGGGEKLFF.

The table lists this clone with a few counts. The chain recombines TRBV19 with TRBJ2-7; 8 nucleotides match TRBD1. Germline CDR1 is LNHDA and CDR2 is SQIVND (reference sequence). V lost 5 bases and J lost 5; bases outside the gene matches: 8. The CDR3 loop spans 14 amino acids. The chain's CDR3 is CASSHRDRRHEQYF. DNA for the CDR3: TGTGCCAGTAGTCACCGGGACAGGCGCCACGAGCAGTACTTC. Variable domain in full (rest from reference TRBV19 and TRBJ2-7): DGGITQSPKYLFRKEGQNVTLSCEQNLNHDAMYWYRQDPGQGLRLIYYSQIVNDFQKGDIAEGYSVSREKKESFPLTVTSAQKNPTAFYLCASSHRDRRHEQYFGPGTRLTVT.